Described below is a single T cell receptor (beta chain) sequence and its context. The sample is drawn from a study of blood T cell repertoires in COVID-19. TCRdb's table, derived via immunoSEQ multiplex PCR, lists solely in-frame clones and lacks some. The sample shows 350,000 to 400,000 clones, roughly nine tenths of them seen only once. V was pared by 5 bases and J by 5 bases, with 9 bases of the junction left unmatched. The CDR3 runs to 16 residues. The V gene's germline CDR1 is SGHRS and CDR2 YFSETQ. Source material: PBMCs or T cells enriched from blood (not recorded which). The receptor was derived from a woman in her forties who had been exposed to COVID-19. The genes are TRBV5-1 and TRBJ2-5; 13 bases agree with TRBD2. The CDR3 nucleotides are TGCGCCAGCAGTTCGGGACTAGCGGGAATAGGCGAGACCCAGTACTTC. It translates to CASSSGLAGIGETQYF.